Below, one T cell receptor beta chain is given with its context. Its target is unknown. This sample stems from a study of CXCR3-negative and CXCR3-positive naive CD8 T cells. The CDR3 totals 16 residues. Germline V CDR1 and CDR2: DFQATT, SNEGSKA (reference sequence). Findings and limits, study-wide: The study inferred TCR strength from TRB CDR3 properties and found comparable surface CD5 between naive subsets. Memory cells showed distinct TRBV-TRBJ patterns, while the two naive subsets matched.

Triplicate sorting captured 300,000 cells each from every CD8+ T cell subset. TRB cDNA libraries were made by UMI-labeled 5' RACE. TCRdb reprocessed the 5' RACE reads; each CDR3 protein has one entry and no DNA is given. Seen in this sample are 45,000 to 55,000 distinct CDR3 sequences; the ten most common clones hold approximately 15%. The sequenced material came from memory CD8+ T cells from blood. The V gene is TRBV20-1, the J gene TRBJ2-1; there is no DNA to check the TCRdb D call of TRBD1. The TCR was taken from a human donor in good health. Some clones in this sample may be carry-over from other donors' samples. CDR3: CSAREARESSYNEQFF.